This T cell receptor beta chain was captured in a study of CD8 T cells in ankylosing spondylitis. Study findings and constraints: Characteristic, it appeared, of ankylosing spondylitis blood was a TCR beta motif of eight highly homologous variants.

TCRdb used MiXCR to reprocess the 5' RACE reads, holding one entry per CDR3 protein. The sample holds about 240,000 distinct CDR3 sequences, approximately 8% seen once. This clonotype has ten or more counts. Its antigen is unidentified. The germline CDR1 and CDR2 sequences are MGHDK and SYGVNS. CDR3 length equals 16 residues. V trimming: 0 bases; J trimming: 0 bases; junction bases outside the gene matches: 4. The TCR was taken from a female donor with ankylosing spondylitis or in good health (not recorded which). Sequencing was carried out using blood, either unsorted or a sorted T cell fraction (not recorded which). The chain is built from TRBV25-1 and TRBJ2-5; 7 bases are a match to TRBD1. The DNA for the CDR3 is TGTGCCAGCAGTGAATATAAAGGGACAGACCAAGAGACCCAGTACTTC. It is translated as CASSEYKGTDQETQYF.